This T cell receptor (beta chain) was identified in a study of T cells expressing NK-cell markers. Whole-study context: From sorted CD3+CD56+NKG2C+, CD3+CD56+NKG2C- and CD3+CD56-NKG2C+ T cells came the TCR beta repertoires. The study sequenced eight donors, seven HCMV-seropositive and one seronegative.

General observations from the study: The leading position in the CD3+CD56-NKG2C+ fraction of several donors also went to these clonotypes.

This CDR3 contains 17 residues. Germline CDR1 reads LNHNV; CDR2 reads YYDKDF (reference sequence). With the 5' RACE reads reprocessed, TCRdb shows one record per CDR3 protein and no DNA. The table lists approximately 170,000 distinct CDR3 sequences. As to this clonotype: What it binds is unknown.

V and J are TRBV15 and TRBJ1-5; TCRdb calls TRBD1, which cannot be checked without DNA. This sequence originates from a man between 18 and 69 years old in good health. What was sequenced was blood T cells: a sorted CD56 or NKG2C T cell subset, CD4+ or CD8+ T cells, or bulk PBMC T cells (not recorded which). CDR3 protein: CATSPLGPQGRNQPQHF.